A selection of T cell receptor beta chains follows, all from one sample in a study of blood T cell repertoires in COVID-19. This table comes from immunoSEQ multiplex PCR, and its TCRdb copy is limited to in-frame clones, with some not included. The profile shows 75,000 to 85,000 clones, roughly 81% of them singletons. Sequences were obtained from peripheral blood. The receptors originated from a man aged 55 to 70 with COVID-19, enrolled during active disease. CDR3s include the opening cysteine and the closing phenylalanine or tryptophan. The D gene is left open where the match is weak. The listing skips clone size in some rows; elsewhere it reads once, few, many or a size class.

TRBJ2-2 NA TRBV3-1/TRBV3-2 TRBD2 CASSQEGLAATTSGELFF TGTGCCAGCAGCCAGGAGGGACTAGCGGCGACCACAAGCGGGGAGCTGTTTTTT
TRBJ2-1 NA TRBV19 TRBD1 CASSQPGQGIGEQFF TGTGCCAGTAGTCAGCCGGGACAGGGCATCGGCGAGCAGTTCTTC
TRBJ2-2 NA TRBV7-3 NA CASSRSNTGELFF TGTGCCAGCAGCCGTAGCAACACCGGGGAGCTGTTTTTT
TRBJ2-5 NA TRBV4-1 TRBD2 CASNPGTSGQETQYF TGCGCCAGCAACCCCGGGACTAGCGGTCAAGAGACCCAGTACTTC
TRBJ2-3 NA TRBV10-1 TRBD2 CASSHGTSPTDTQYF TGCGCCAGCAGCCACGGGACTAGTCCCACAGATACGCAGTATTTT
TRBJ2-6 NA TRBV30 NA CAWRGFYSSFSGANVLTF TGTGCCTGGAGGGGTTTTTATAGCTCATTCTCTGGGGCCAACGTCCTGACTTTC
TRBJ1-2 NA TRBV7-3 TRBD1 CASSSDRGGYGYTF TGTGCCAGCAGCTCGGACAGGGGAGGCTATGGCTACACCTTC
TRBJ2-7 NA TRBV5-1 NA CARSLVGGGPYEQYF TGCGCCCGCAGCTTGGTGGGGGGGGGCCCCTACGAGCAGTACTTC
TRBJ1-3 NA TRBV5-1 TRBD1 CASSLEGQSGNTIYF TGCGCCAGCAGCCTAGAGGGACAGTCTGGAAACACCATATATTTT
TRBJ2-7 NA TRBV5-1 TRBD1 CASSPVGGQDDYEQYF TGCGCCAGCAGCCCGGTCGGAGGACAGGACGACTACGAGCAGTACTTC
TRBJ2-3 NA TRBV19 NA CASSRTIINTDTQYF TGTGCCAGTAGCCGGACTATTATAAACACAGATACGCAGTATTTT
TRBJ2-7 NA TRBV6-5 TRBD1 CATTGQAYEQYF TGTGCCACCACGGGACAGGCTTACGAGCAGTACTTC
TRBJ1-2 NA TRBV19 NA CASSGQRAGGYTF TGTGCCAGTAGTGGGCAGCGGGCGGGAGGCTACACCTTC
TRBJ1-4 NA TRBV2 TRBD1 CASSVRQGAYEKLFF TGTGCCAGCAGCGTTAGACAGGGGGCATATGAAAAACTGTTTTTT
TRBJ2-5 NA TRBV14 TRBD2 CASSQQLAGSGTTQYF TGTGCCAGCAGCCAGCAGCTAGCGGGGAGCGGGACGACCCAGTACTTC
TRBJ2-3 once TRBV2 TRBD2 CASSELRGATDTQYF TGTGCCAGCAGTGAGTTGCGGGGGGCCACAGATACGCAGTATTTT
TRBJ1-2 NA TRBV20-1 TRBD1 CSASGGQHTNNYGYTF TGCAGTGCTAGTGGGGGACAGCATACTAACAACTATGGCTACACCTTC
TRBJ2-1 NA TRBV5-5 TRBD1 CASSLLQGVNEQFF TGTGCCAGCAGCTTGTTGCAGGGGGTCAATGAGCAGTTCTTC
TRBJ1-4 few TRBV28 TRBD1 CATQGTGGSNEKLFF TGTGCCACACAAGGGACAGGGGGGTCTAATGAAAAACTGTTTTTT
TRBJ1-1 NA TRBV28 TRBD1 CASSYTRGQGRTEAFF TGTGCCAGCAGTTACACCCGGGGACAGGGGCGGACTGAAGCTTTCTTT
TRBJ2-3 NA TRBV9 NA CASSVPPATSTDTQYF TGTGCCAGCAGCGTACCGCCCGCGACTAGCACAGATACGCAGTATTTT
TRBJ1-1 NA TRBV3-1/TRBV3-2 NA CASRLRNTEAFF TGTGCCAGCAGGTTGAGGAACACTGAAGCTTTCTTT
TRBJ1-2 NA TRBV30 NA CAWSHTSYGYTF TGTGCCTGGAGCCACACCTCCTATGGCTACACCTTC
TRBJ1-6 NA TRBV3-1/TRBV3-2 NA CASSQDPRGGSPLHF TGTGCCAGCAGCCAAGACCCTAGGGGGGGCTCACCCCTCCACTTT
TRBJ2-3 NA TRBV10-1 NA CASSEDTDTQYF TGCGCCAGCTCCGAGGACACAGATACGCAGTATTTT
TRBJ2-7 NA TRBV5-1 TRBD2 CASPPRTSGAYEQYF TGCGCCAGTCCTCCGCGGACTAGCGGGGCCTACGAGCAGTACTTC
TRBJ1-2 NA TRBV30 TRBD1 CAWSAFRDRGVGGYTF TGTGCCTGGAGTGCATTTAGGGACAGGGGTGTGGGTGGCTACACCTTC
TRBJ2-7 NA TRBV5-1 NA CASSPTGLFEQYF TGCGCCAGCAGCCCCACAGGGCTCTTCGAGCAGTACTTC
TRBJ1-1 NA TRBV7-9 TRBD1 CASSAGQFTEAFF TGTGCCAGCAGCGCGGGACAGTTCACTGAAGCTTTCTTT
TRBJ2-7 NA TRBV6-5 TRBD2 CASRTSGTYEQYF TGTGCCAGCAGGACTAGCGGAACCTACGAGCAGTACTTC
TRBJ1-2 NA TRBV6-5 NA CASSYSPGLDYGYTF TGTGCCAGCAGTTACTCGCCAGGGCTCGACTATGGCTACACCTTC
TRBJ1-1 NA TRBV5-1 NA CASDEPGGTEAFF TGCGCCAGCGACGAACCGGGTGGTACTGAAGCTTTCTTT
TRBJ1-5 NA TRBV7-9 NA CASSLEAQPQHF TGTGCCAGCAGCTTAGAAGCTCAGCCCCAGCATTTT
TRBJ2-1 NA TRBV18 TRBD1 CASSSTGTDSYNEQFF TGTGCCAGCTCAAGTACCGGGACAGACTCCTACAATGAGCAGTTCTTC
TRBJ2-7 NA TRBV29-1 TRBD1 CSVDRQGSYEQYF TGCAGCGTTGATAGACAGGGCTCCTACGAGCAGTACTTC
TRBJ1-2 NA TRBV2 TRBD1 CAGSGTGNYGYTF TGTGCCGGTTCCGGGACAGGAAATTATGGCTACACCTTC
TRBJ1-2 NA TRBV10-2 NA CASAKSAPGSGYTF TGCGCCAGCGCTAAATCCGCCCCAGGCTCTGGCTACACCTTC
TRBJ2-4 NA TRBV2 TRBD2 CASRGLAGRNIQYF TGTGCCAGCAGGGGACTAGCGGGGAGAAACATTCAGTACTTC
TRBJ1-5 NA TRBV9 NA CASSGGWGPNQPQHF TGTGCCAGCAGCGGAGGGTGGGGGCCAAATCAGCCCCAGCATTTT
TRBJ2-7 NA TRBV9 TRBD2 CASSGLAGEEQYF TGTGCCAGTTCCGGACTAGCGGGGGAGGAGCAGTACTTC
TRBJ2-1 NA TRBV7-9 NA CASSLEGTARPNEQFF TGTGCCAGCAGCTTAGAAGGGACTGCAAGACCCAATGAGCAGTTCTTC
TRBJ1-2 NA TRBV12-3/TRBV12-4 NA CASSRRGAFGYTF TGTGCCAGCAGTAGGCGGGGGGCGTTTGGCTACACCTTC
TRBJ1-5 NA TRBV7-3 NA CASSLESGQPQHF TGTGCCAGCAGCTTAGAATCGGGTCAGCCCCAGCATTTT
TRBJ2-7 many TRBV4-1 TRBD2 CASSWTSGTYEQYF TGCGCCAGCAGTTGGACTAGCGGGACTTACGAGCAGTACTTC
TRBJ1-6 NA TRBV2 NA CASLGLSNSPLHF TGTGCCAGCCTGGGACTGTCAAATTCACCCCTCCACTTT
TRBJ1-2 few TRBV11-2 NA CASSLGNFRNGYTF TGTGCCAGCAGCTTAGGGAATTTCAGGAATGGCTACACCTTC
TRBJ2-7 once TRBV5-1 TRBD1 CASSAGQGESSYEQYF TGCGCCAGCAGCGCCGGACAGGGGGAGAGCTCCTACGAGCAGTACTTC
TRBJ2-7 NA TRBV7-2 TRBD1 CASSLTLPGQGVYEQYF TGTGCCAGCAGCTTAACCTTGCCGGGACAGGGGGTCTACGAGCAGTACTTC
TRBJ1-1 NA TRBV29-1 NA CSVREDTEAFF TGCAGCGTGAGGGAGGACACTGAAGCTTTCTTT
TRBJ1-3 NA TRBV10-3 NA CAISDPRGPKGNTIYF TGTGCCATCAGTGATCCTCGGGGTCCTAAAGGAAACACCATATATTTT
TRBJ2-2 NA TRBV2 TRBD2 CASSDTSGGNTGELFF TGTGCCAGCAGTGACACTAGCGGGGGGAACACCGGGGAGCTGTTTTTT
TRBJ1-2 NA TRBV6-1 NA CASSEGEAVGYTF TGTGCCAGCAGTGAAGGTGAAGCGGTTGGCTACACCTTC
TRBJ1-4 NA TRBV7-9 TRBD1 CASSIQGPLNEKLFF TGTGCCAGCAGCATACAGGGGCCCCTTAATGAAAAACTGTTTTTT